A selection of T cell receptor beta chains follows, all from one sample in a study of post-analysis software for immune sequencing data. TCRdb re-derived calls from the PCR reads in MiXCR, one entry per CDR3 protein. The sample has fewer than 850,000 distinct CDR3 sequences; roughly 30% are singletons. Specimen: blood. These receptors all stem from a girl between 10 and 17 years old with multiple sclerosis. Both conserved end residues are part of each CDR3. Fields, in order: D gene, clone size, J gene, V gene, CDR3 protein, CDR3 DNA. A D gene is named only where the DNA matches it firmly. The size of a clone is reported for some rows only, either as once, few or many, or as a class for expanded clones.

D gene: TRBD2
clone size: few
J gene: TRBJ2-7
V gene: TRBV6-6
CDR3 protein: CASTRLAGSSYEQYF
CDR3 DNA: TGTGCCAGCACCAGACTAGCGGGGAGCTCCTACGAGCAGTACTTC

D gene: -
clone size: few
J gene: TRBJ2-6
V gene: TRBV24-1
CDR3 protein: CATGIPGANVLTF
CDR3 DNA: TGTGCCACCGGAATTCCCGGGGCCAACGTCCTGACTTTC

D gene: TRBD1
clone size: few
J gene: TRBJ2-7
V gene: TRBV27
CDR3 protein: CASSLSWTGNYEQYF
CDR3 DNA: TGTGCCAGCAGCCTCTCATGGACAGGGAACTACGAGCAGTACTTC

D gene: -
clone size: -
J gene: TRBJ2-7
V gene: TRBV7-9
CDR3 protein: CASSLDSSGRQYF
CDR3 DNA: TGTGCCAGCAGCCTCGATTCGTCGGGGAGGCAGTACTTC

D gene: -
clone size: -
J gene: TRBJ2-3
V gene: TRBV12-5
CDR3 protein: CASGPGAGRATDTQYF
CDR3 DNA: TGTGCTAGTGGCCCGGGGGCGGGAAGGGCCACAGATACGCAGTATTTT

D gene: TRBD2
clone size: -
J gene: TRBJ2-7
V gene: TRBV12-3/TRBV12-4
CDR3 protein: CASTPAGGIYEQYF
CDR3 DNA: TGTGCCAGCACCCCAGCGGGAGGGATTTACGAGCAGTACTTC

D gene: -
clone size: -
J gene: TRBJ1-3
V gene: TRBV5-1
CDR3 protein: CASSLGQASSGNTIYF
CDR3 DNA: TGCGCCAGCAGCTTGGGACAGGCTAGCTCTGGAAACACCATATATTTT

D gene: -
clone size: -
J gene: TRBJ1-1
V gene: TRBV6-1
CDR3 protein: CASRTRRTNTEAFF
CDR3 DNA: TGTGCCAGCAGAACAAGACGAACGAACACTGAAGCTTTCTTT

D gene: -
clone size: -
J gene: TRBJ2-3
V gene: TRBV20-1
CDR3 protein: CSAGKWLADTQYF
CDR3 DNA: TGCAGTGCCGGGAAGTGGTTGGCAGATACGCAGTATTTT

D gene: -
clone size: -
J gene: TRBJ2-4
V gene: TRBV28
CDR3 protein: CATTFGGAAKNTQYF
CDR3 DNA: TGTGCCACCACCTTTGGGGGGGCGGCCAAAAACACTCAGTACTTC

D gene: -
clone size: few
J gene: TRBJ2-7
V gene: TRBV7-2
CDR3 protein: CASSPVVGSSYEQYF
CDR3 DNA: TGTGCCAGCAGCCCCGTTGTTGGGAGCTCCTACGAGCAGTACTTC

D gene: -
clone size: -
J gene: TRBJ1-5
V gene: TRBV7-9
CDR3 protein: CASSSGTGLNQPQHF
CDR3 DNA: TGTGCCAGCAGCTCTGGAACGGGTCTCAATCAGCCCCAGCATTTT

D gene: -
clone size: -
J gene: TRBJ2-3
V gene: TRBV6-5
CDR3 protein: CASSSPSGPSDTQYF
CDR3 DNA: TGTGCCAGCAGTTCCCCCTCGGGGCCCTCAGATACGCAGTATTTT

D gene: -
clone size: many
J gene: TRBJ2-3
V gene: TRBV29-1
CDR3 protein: CSVETPRADTQYF
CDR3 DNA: TGCAGCGTTGAAACACCTAGAGCAGATACGCAGTATTTT

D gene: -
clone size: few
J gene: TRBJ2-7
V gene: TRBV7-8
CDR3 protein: CASSLGLLEQYF
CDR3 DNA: TGTGCCAGCAGCTTAGGGCTTCTCGAGCAGTACTTC

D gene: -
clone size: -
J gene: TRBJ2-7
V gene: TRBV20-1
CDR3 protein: CSAPGRGYEQYF
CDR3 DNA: TGCAGTGCTCCAGGACGGGGCTACGAGCAGTACTTC

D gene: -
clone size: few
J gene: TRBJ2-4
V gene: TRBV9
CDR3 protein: CASSPRSTALYKQYF
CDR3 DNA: TGTGCCAGCAGCCCCCGGAGCACCGCTCTTTACAAGCAGTACTTC

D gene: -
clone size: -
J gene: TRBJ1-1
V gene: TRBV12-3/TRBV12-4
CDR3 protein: CASSLPRGGFTEAFF
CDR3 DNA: TGTGCCAGCAGTTTACCACGAGGGGGTTTCACTGAAGCTTTCTTT

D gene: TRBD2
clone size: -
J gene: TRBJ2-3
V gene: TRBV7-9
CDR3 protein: CAGRRTSGPHRADTQYF
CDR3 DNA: TGTGCCGGCAGGAGGACTAGCGGCCCACACCGGGCAGATACGCAGTATTTT

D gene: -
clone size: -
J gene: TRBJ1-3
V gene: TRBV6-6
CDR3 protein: CASSYTVSGNTIYF
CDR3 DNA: TGTGCCAGCAGCTATACAGTCTCTGGAAACACCATATATTTT

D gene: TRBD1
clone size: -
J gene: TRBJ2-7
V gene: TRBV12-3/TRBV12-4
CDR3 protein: CASSNRDRVRNEQYF
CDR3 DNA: TGTGCCAGCAGTAACCGGGACAGGGTTCGCAATGAGCAGTACTTC

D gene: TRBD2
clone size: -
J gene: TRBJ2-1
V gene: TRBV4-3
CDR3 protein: CASSRFVASGPYNEQFF
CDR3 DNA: TGCGCCAGCAGCCGATTCGTGGCTAGCGGGCCTTACAATGAGCAGTTCTTC

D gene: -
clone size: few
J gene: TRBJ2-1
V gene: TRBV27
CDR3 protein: CASSSPGGPFENEQFF
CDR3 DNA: TGTGCCAGCAGTTCACCCGGGGGCCCCTTTGAGAATGAGCAGTTCTTC

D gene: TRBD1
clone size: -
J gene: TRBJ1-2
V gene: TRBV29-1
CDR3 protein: CSVVTGSYGYTF
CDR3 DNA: TGCAGCGTTGTGACAGGGTCCTATGGCTACACCTTC